This T cell receptor (beta chain) was found in a study of graft-versus-host responses after intestinal transplantation. Study-wide results and caveats: Marrow from the recipient contained GvH clones, some of which had appeared first in ileum or blood. Allografts from individuals with graft-donor T cell macrochimerism displayed high graft-versus-host to host-versus-graft clonal ratios.

Profiled with immunoSEQ multiplex PCR; TCRdb holds only in-frame clones, not every one. This table holds fewer than 100,000 clones, around 88% found once. Germline lookup yields CDR1 SGHVS and CDR2 FNYEAQ. The CDR3 length is 18 residues. With 1 base removed from V and 4 bases from J, the gap between germline ends came to 20 bases. Note on this clone: Its antigen is unknown.

The V call is TRBV7-6, the J call TRBJ1-3, with D possibly matching TRBD1 (5 bases). This TCR was sampled from a human patient who received an intestinal transplant, so some T cells may come from the graft donor. The sequenced sample was PBMCs, obtained 255 days after intestinal transplant. In DNA form, the CDR3 reads TGTGCCAGCAGCTTAGGCGGCCGGGTGGGCAGGGAGGGAAACACCATATATTTT. Translating gives CASSLGGRVGREGNTIYF.